This section outlines one T cell receptor (beta chain) sequence together with its context. The target antigen is unknown. This sample was taken from a study of CD8+CD57+ T cells in acquired aplastic anemia. Study at large: Quantities of DNA derived from sorted CD4+ and CD8+ cells averaged 3.2 ug. Average CD4+ read depth in healthy donors was 10 million to 12 million reads.

Study observations and caveats: Patient and control CD8+ Simpson's diversity was not significantly different. Roughly 31 was the count of CD8+ CDR3 sequences that patients shared with controls.

V shed 0 bases and J shed 12 bases, with 17 bases lying between them. The CDR3 totals 14 residues. Per the germline V gene, CDR1 is SGHTA and CDR2 is FQGNSA. Genomic DNA, the template, was used for profiling of the TCR beta VDJ and CDR3. In TCRdb, the reads were re-called with MiXCR into one record per CDR3 protein. The table records 400,000 to 450,000 distinct CDR3 sequences, 55% to 75% of them present only once. This receptor was obtained from a human donor in good health, serving as a control. V usage is TRBV7-2 and J usage is TRBJ1-1, with D perhaps TRBD1 (5 bases). Material: sorted CD4+, CD8+, or CD8+CD57+ T cells (not recorded which) from PBMCs. The CDR3 here is CASSLARRTMETFF. The DNA for the CDR3 is TGTGCCAGCAGCTTAGCAAGAAGGACAATGGAAACTTTCTTT.